These 10 T cell receptor beta chains came from one sample sequenced in a study of T cells after yellow fever vaccination. A single record per CDR3 protein comes from TCRdb applying MiXCR to the 5' RACE reads. Seen here are about 340,000 distinct CDR3 sequences, around 12% observed once, and the top ten hold about 3%. Here the sequenced sample was CD4+ T cells sorted from PBMCs, taken 15 days after the yellow fever booster vaccination. The receptors were gathered from a man aged 18 to 35 who received the YFV17D yellow fever vaccine.

This clonotype came up many times. J is TRBJ1-1 and V is TRBV5-1; TRBD1 might be the D (5 bases). CDR1 and CDR2 from the germline V gene are SGHRS and YFSETQ. Trimming removed 2 bases from V and 3 bases from J, with 8 bases in between. CDR3 length: 13 residues. The CDR3 DNA sequence: TGCGCCAGCAGCTTCAAAGGGGACACTGAAGCTTTCTTT. This encodes CASSFKGDTEAFF.

The chain has TRBV5-5 and TRBJ1-1; TRBD1 matches at 8 bases. This CDR3 spans 13 amino acids. V dropped 1 base and J dropped 7; count of bases not matched to a gene: 3. Germline V gene sequence: CDR1 SGHKS, CDR2 YYEKEE (reference sequence). The DNA of the CDR3 is TGTGCCAGCAGCTTGTCAGGGGGCTTTGAAGCTTTCTTT. Its translation is CASSLSGGFEAFF.

The chain joins TRBV11-2 to TRBJ2-7; tentatively, D is TRBD1 or TRBD2 (5 bases each). Deletions cut 5 bases from V and 7 bases from J, with 15 bases between. The CDR3 covers 13 residues. Per germline, CDR1 SGHAT and CDR2 FQNNGV. This CDR3 is CASSVFEGLEQYV. DNA of the CDR3: TGTGCCAGCAGCGTGTTTGAGGGGCTGGAGCAGTACGTC.

Ten or more counts support this clonotype. The V gene is TRBV7-2, the J gene TRBJ2-4; no reliable D call. Trimming cost V 5 bases and J 8 bases, with 22 bases left between them. This CDR3 comprises 16 residues. Germline loops: CDR1 SGHTA, CDR2 FQGNSA. CDR3 sequence reads: CASSPSGGRWRDIQYF. The CDR3 bases are TGTGCCAGCAGCCCCTCGGGCGGACGCTGGCGCGACATTCAGTACTTC.

This clonotype was seen repeatedly, ten times or more. Relative to the germline gene, one junction end is altered; a read error may explain this. The gene calls are TRBV27 and TRBJ1-1; D is uncertain. The CDR3 covers 13 residues. The germline V gene has CDR1 MNHEY and CDR2 SMNVEV (reference sequence). The CDR3 nucleotides are TGTGCCAGCAGCTTATCCAGGAACACTGAAGCTTTCTTT. This translates into CASSLSRNTEAFF.

This clonotype was counted a few times. This chain joins TRBV20-1 and TRBJ2-1; maybe TRBD1 (5 bases). V dropped 4 bases and J dropped 8 bases, with 9 bases sitting between them. This CDR3 is built from 11 residues. Germline V gene data show CDR1 as DFQATT and CDR2 as SNEGSKA (reference sequence). The CDR3 reads CSAKGLDEQFF. The CDR3 DNA reads as TGCAGTGCTAAGGGGCTCGATGAGCAGTTCTTC.

This clonotype has more than one count but fewer than ten. The gene calls are TRBV6-6 and TRBJ2-3; 9 bases fit TRBD1. The CDR3 consists of 14 residues. CDR1 is MNHNY, CDR2 SVGAGI, per germline (reference sequence). V lost 6 bases to trimming and J lost 4 bases; unmatched junction nucleotides: 5. This chain's CDR3 is CASSDRGGADTQYF. The CDR3 DNA follows: TGTGCCAGCAGCGACAGGGGGGGCGCAGATACGCAGTATTTT.

This clonotype was found a few times. This chain links TRBV12-3 or TRBV12-4 with TRBJ2-2; no clear D gene. The CDR3 runs 15 residues. V was clipped by 8 bases and J by 4 bases, with 17 bases between them. The CDR3 loop reads CASLWSSLGTGELFF. The CDR3, as DNA: TGTGCCAGCTTATGGTCCAGCTTGGGCACCGGGGAGCTGTTTTTT.

This sequence joins TRBV12-3 or TRBV12-4 and TRBJ2-3; 13 bases map to TRBD2. V trimming: 6 bases; J trimming: 0 bases; junction bases outside the gene matches: 12. The CDR3 contains 19 residues. CDR3 bases: TGTGCCAGCAGCCTGGGACTAGCGGGGTTCGAGACTAGCACAGATACGCAGTATTTT. It is translated as CASSLGLAGFETSTDTQYF.

This clonotype was counted at least ten times. In nucleotides, the CDR3 is TGTGCCAGCAGTGTCCTTCTCGCAGATACGCAGTATTTT. Protein sequence: CASSVLLADTQYF. The chain couples TRBV12-3 or TRBV12-4 to TRBJ2-3, with D uncertain. The CDR3 is 13 residues long. Trimming left V 5 bases short and J 4 bases short, with 10 bases between.